These 14 T cell receptor beta chains share one sample of origin, sequenced in a study of shared clonotypes between healthy human individuals. The repertoire was sequenced with immunoSEQ multiplex PCR; TCRdb's copy has only in-frame clones and lacks some. The sample includes about 2 million clones, about 95% seen only once; the top ten take about 0.13%. The sample taken for sequencing was naive CD4+ T cells sorted from blood. Subset noted: CD45RA+ positively selected. Receptors were obtained from a young man in good health.

This clone was observed at least ten times. This sample includes further DNA sequences coding for the same CDR3. The rearrangement joins TRBV11-2 to TRBJ1-2; D uncertain. Germline loops: CDR1 SGHAT, CDR2 FQNNGV. The CDR3 totals 12 residues. V lost 0 bases to trimming and J lost 4 bases, with 3 bases between them. The CDR3 region has the DNA TGTGCCAGCAGCTTAGAGGGCTATGGCTACACCTTC. Its protein is CASSLEGYGYTF.

J is TRBJ1-1 and V is TRBV7-2; TRBD1 agrees at 11 bases. This CDR3 contains 15 residues. V lost 1 base, J lost 10 bases, and 8 bases stayed unmatched. The germline CDR1 and CDR2 sequences are SGHTA and FQGNSA. CDR3 nucleotide sequence: TGTGCCAGCAGCTTAGTCACCGGGACAGGGGGGGCAGCTTTCTTT. Its protein is CASSLVTGTGGAAFF.

The chain uses TRBV28 and TRBJ2-7; D possibly corresponds to TRBD2 (7 bases). This CDR3 contains 14 residues. Germline assignment: CDR1 MDHEN and CDR2 SYDVKM. V shed 2 bases and J shed 4 bases, with 12 bases lying between them. CDR3 in DNA: TGTGCCAGCAGTTTAAGGGGGGGCTTATACGAGCAGTACTTC. Translated, it gives CASSLRGGLYEQYF.

V and J are TRBV7-2 and TRBJ2-7, with D perhaps matching TRBD1 (5 bases). The CDR3 extends over 13 amino acids. Germline CDR1 SGHTA, CDR2 FQGNSA. V lost 5 bases, J lost 7 bases, and 15 bases lay in between. CDR3 in amino acids: CASSAQARFEQYF. The CDR3 DNA reads TGTGCCAGCAGCGCACAGGCACGATTTGAGCAGTACTTC. The full variable domain, with the rest looked up from reference TRBV7-2 and TRBJ2-7, is GAGVSQSPSNKVTEKGKDVELRCDPISGHTALYWYRQSLGQGLEFLIYFQGNSAPDKSGLPSDRFSAERTGGSVSTLTIQRTQQEDSAVYLCASSAQARFEQYFGPGTRLTVT.

The chain couples TRBV10-3 to TRBJ1-2; D is ambiguous. The germline CDR1 and CDR2 sequences are ENHRY and SYGVKD. The CDR3 extends over 13 amino acids. Trimming removed 3 bases from V and 11 bases from J, with 16 bases in between. The CDR3 sequence is CAISENSLWLYTF. Here the CDR3 DNA reads TGTGCCATCAGTGAAAACTCGCTATGGCTATACACCTTC.

This clone is a singleton in its sample. Other DNA sequences of this sample code for an identical CDR3. This chain connects TRBV6-5 to TRBJ2-7; D uncertain. Trimming shortened V by 6 bases and J by 1 base, and 10 bases separated the two germline ends. Looked up from germline, CDR1 is MNHEY and CDR2 is SVGAGI. The CDR3 runs to 13 residues. The CDR3 region has the DNA TGTGCCAGCAGGAGAGGCGGTTCCTACGAGCAGTACTTC. Amino acids: CASRRGGSYEQYF.

The rearrangement joins TRBV7-2 to TRBJ2-1; 7 nucleotides align to TRBD2. Germline assignment: CDR1 SGHTA and CDR2 FQGNSA. J gave up 15 bases and V 0 bases, and 8 bases lay outside the gene matches. The CDR3 has 13 residues. The CDR3 sequence is CASSLAGDYRRFF. The CDR3 DNA sequence: TGTGCCAGCAGCTTAGCTGGGGACTACCGGAGGTTCTTC.

The J gene is TRBJ2-2, the V gene TRBV30; D remains unclear. Germline V gene data show CDR1 as GTSNPN and CDR2 as SVGIG (reference sequence). The germline V and J ends were trimmed by 1 base and 0 bases, with 6 bases remaining between them. The CDR3 runs to 14 residues. CDR3 region: CAWSANTNTGELFF. CDR3 sequence (DNA): TGTGCCTGGAGTGCCAACACGAACACCGGGGAGCTGTTTTTT.

The V and J genes are TRBV7-9 and TRBJ1-6, with a tentative D call TRBD1 (6 bases). Germline values: CDR1 SEHNR, CDR2 FQNEAQ (reference sequence). The CDR3 contains 14 residues. Trimming took 5 bases from V and 7 from J, leaving 12 bases between them. The CDR3 sequence: CASSTGTRNSPLHF. Written as DNA, the CDR3 is TGTGCCAGCAGCACCGGGACAAGAAATTCACCCCTCCACTTT. The variable domain in full, completed from reference TRBV7-9 and TRBJ1-6, reads DTGVSQNPRHKITKRGQNVTFRCDPISEHNRLYWYRQTLGQGPEFLTYFQNEAQLEKSRLLSDRFSAERPKGSFSTLEIQRTEQGDSAMYLCASSTGTRNSPLHFGNGTRLTVT.

As regards this clone: No conserved phenylalanine or tryptophan ends this CDR3, so it is likely a read error. No DNA is shown, since the ends of the CDR3 on it are uncertain; the CDR3 is the one TCRdb lists. The chain uses TRBV4-3 and TRBJ2-6; TRBD2, the table's D call, was not compared with the DNA. The CDR3 is 12 amino acids in total, end residues counted. Germline V gives CDR1 LGHNA, CDR2 YSLEER. The chain's CDR3 is CASSSSGGRHKV.

This sequence joins TRBV5-8 and TRBJ1-5; D is possibly TRBD1 (5 bases). Germline lookup yields CDR1 SGHTS and CDR2 YDEGEE. CDR3 size: 15 residues. The V end lost 4 bases, the J end lost 6 bases, and 17 bases lay between the germline ends. CDR3 region: CASSRRVGGVQPQHF. CDR3 coding DNA: TGTGCCAGCAGCCGCAGGGTTGGAGGAGTTCAGCCCCAGCATTTT.

The V and J genes are TRBV6-1 and TRBJ1-6; no definite D call. Germline CDR1 reads MNHNS; CDR2 reads SASEGT. V dropped 5 bases and J dropped 11 bases, with 16 bases sitting between them. The CDR3 extends over 14 amino acids. The CDR3 protein is CASSPLEGSAPLHF. CDR3 DNA sequence: TGTGCCAGCAGTCCTTTGGAGGGTTCTGCACCCCTCCACTTT.

The chain joins TRBV28 to TRBJ1-4, with 10 bases lining up with TRBD1. The CDR3 is 14 residues long. V dropped 4 bases and J dropped 8; count of bases not matched to a gene: 4. From germline, CDR1 is MDHEN and CDR2 SYDVKM. The CDR3 DNA reads as TGTGCCAGCAGTTCGACAGGGGGCTTGGAAAAACTGTTTTTT. Its translation: CASSSTGGLEKLFF.

The V and J genes are TRBV18 and TRBJ2-7; D is undetermined. The CDR3 covers 13 residues. Looked up from germline, CDR1 is KGHSH and CDR2 is LQKENI. The germline V and J ends were trimmed by 0 bases and 3 bases, with 6 bases remaining between them. The CDR3 sequence is CASSPPANYEQYF. The CDR3 nucleotides read TGTGCCAGCTCACCACCAGCAAACTACGAGCAGTACTTC.